The 25 T cell receptor beta chains in this list originate from one sample, sequenced in a study of CD8+CD57+ T cells in acquired aplastic anemia. Sequencing was done on patients that had shown CD8+CD57+ cell expansion by flow cytometry. CDR3 and TCR beta VDJ profiling relied on a genomic DNA template. TCRdb fed the reads into MiXCR, producing one record per CDR3 protein. Among about 250,000 distinct CDR3 sequences listed, around 45% were seen once. Material for sequencing was sorted CD4+, CD8+, or CD8+CD57+ T cells (not recorded which) from PBMCs. The receptors shown here come from a human donor with aplastic anemia.

V gene TRBV6-1 combines with J gene TRBJ2-3; 9 nucleotides align to TRBD1. V trimming: 5 bases; J trimming: 3 bases; junction bases outside the gene matches: 3. Germline lookup yields CDR1 MNHNS and CDR2 SASEGT. This CDR3 has 14 amino acids. The CDR3 is CASSSGQGTDTQYF. The CDR3 DNA is TGTGCCAGCAGTTCCGGACAGGGGACAGATACGCAGTATTTT.

The sample holds one count of this clonotype. The V gene is TRBV9, the J gene TRBJ2-1, with D possibly being TRBD1 (6 bases). CDR1 and CDR2 (germline): SGDLS, YYNGEE. The CDR3 is made up of 15 amino acids. Trimming took off 0 bases at V and 1 base at J, with 8 bases between the two ends. In nucleotides, the CDR3 is TGTGCCAGCAGCGTAGTCGACAGGTCCTACAATGAGCAGTTCTTC. It specifies CASSVVDRSYNEQFF.

This clonotype was observed a handful of times. V usage is TRBV6-1 and J usage is TRBJ2-4; no clear D gene. Germline CDR1 is MNHNS and CDR2 is SASEGT. V lost 2 bases and J 1 base, leaving 6 bases between the germline ends. The CDR3 runs 14 residues. The CDR3 is CASSETSAKNIQYF. The CDR3 DNA reads as TGTGCCAGCAGTGAAACAAGCGCCAAAAACATTCAGTACTTC.

In its sample, this clonotype was seen many times. The chain has TRBV20-1 and TRBJ1-1; tentative D call: TRBD1 (5 bases). V was trimmed by 8 bases and J by 7 bases, leaving 17 bases between them. This CDR3 has 12 residues. Germline CDR1 DFQATT, CDR2 SNEGSKA (reference sequence). CDR3 DNA sequence: TGCAGTTTCACAGGTTATGGGAATGAAGCTTTCTTT. Its protein product is CSFTGYGNEAFF.

This clonotype was seen more than once but under ten times. The CDR3 sequence is CSGLAYSYNEQFF. Written as DNA, the CDR3 is TGCAGCGGACTAGCGTATTCCTACAATGAGCAGTTCTTC. This sequence joins TRBV29-1 and TRBJ2-1; 8 bases are shared with TRBD2. The ends lost 7 bases at V and 1 base at J; junction bases unmatched: 3. Germline loops: CDR1 SQVTM, CDR2 ANQGSEA. The CDR3 sequence is 13 residues long.

CDR3 nucleotides: TGTGCCAGCAGTTACATATCAGGGCAAGATACGCAGTATTTT. Translating it yields CASSYISGQDTQYF. The V call is TRBV6-2 or TRBV6-3, the J call TRBJ2-3; tentatively, D is TRBD1 (5 bases). Trimming pared 2 bases from V and 5 bases from J, leaving 11 bases between. Germline lookup yields CDR1 MNHEY and CDR2 SVGEGT. This CDR3 has 14 amino acids.

This sequence joins TRBV10-3 and TRBJ2-5; 12 bases are a match to TRBD2. The J segment lost 2 bases and the V segment lost 10 bases, leaving 17 bases of the junction unmatched. Germline V CDR1 and CDR2: ENHRY, SYGVKD. CDR3 length: 18 residues. The CDR3 DNA sequence: TGTGCCAGCTCACCCCGACTAGCGGGAGAGACAGTACAAGAGACCCAGTACTTC. It yields the protein CASSPRLAGETVQETQYF.

This rearrangement joins TRBV30 to TRBJ1-3; D is ambiguous. The V and J ends lost 3 bases and 2 bases respectively, with 14 bases between them. The CDR3 is 15 residues long. Germline CDR1 is GTSNPN and CDR2 is SVGIG (reference sequence). The CDR3 nucleotides are TGTGCCTGGAGCCACTTAAATCGGGCTGGAAACACCATATATTTT. This translates into CAWSHLNRAGNTIYF.

The rearrangement joins TRBV27 to TRBJ2-7; D remains ambiguous. The CDR3 extends over 14 amino acids. Germline-derived CDR1 and CDR2 are MNHEY and SMNVEV (reference sequence). Between the trimmed V and J ends, which lost 1 base and 5 bases, there was a span of 12 bases. CDR3 sequence reads: CASSLWLNRDEQYF. In DNA, the CDR3 is TGTGCCAGCAGTTTATGGTTAAACAGAGACGAGCAGTACTTC.

The gene calls are TRBV24-1 and TRBJ2-3; TRBD1 matches 8 bases. The CDR3 contains 15 residues. Looked up from germline, CDR1 is KGHDR and CDR2 is SFDVKD. Trimming cost V 4 bases and J 8 bases; bases outside gene matches: 10. This chain's CDR3 is CATSEPGQGAGTQYF. Here the CDR3 DNA reads TGTGCCACCAGTGAGCCAGGGCAGGGGGCGGGTACGCAGTATTTT.

V is TRBV27 and J is TRBJ1-1, with D perhaps TRBD1 (6 bases). CDR3 size: 16 residues. The germline gives CDR1 MNHEY, CDR2 SMNVEV (reference sequence). V lost 3 bases and J lost 4, with 18 bases in between. The CDR3 reads CASSLSISGASTEAFF. CDR3 nucleotide sequence: TGTGCCAGCAGTTTGTCAATCTCGGGGGCGTCCACTGAAGCTTTCTTT.

This chain links TRBV2 with TRBJ2-7; 8 bases align to TRBD2. With 7 bases clipped from V and 3 bases from J, the junction kept 8 bases outside the gene matches. In germline, CDR1 is SNHLY, CDR2 FYNNEI. The CDR3 runs to 14 residues. The CDR3 DNA sequence: TGTGCCAGCACCGCCAACCTAGCGGGCTACGAGCAGTACTTC. This codes for CASTANLAGYEQYF.

This clonotype appeared many times. The chain uses TRBV6-1 and TRBJ1-1, with no clear D. V dropped 3 bases and J dropped 4 bases, with 9 bases sitting between them. The CDR3 extends over 13 amino acids. Germline V gene sequence: CDR1 MNHNS, CDR2 SASEGT. CDR3 sequence reads: CASSEGRRTEAFF. The CDR3 DNA sequence: TGTGCCAGCAGTGAGGGCAGGCGCACTGAAGCTTTCTTT.

The table lists this clonotype with a few counts. The chain joins TRBV20-1 to TRBJ1-2; tentatively, D is TRBD1 (5 bases). Germline V gene data show CDR1 as DFQATT and CDR2 as SNEGSKA (reference sequence). CDR3 length: 12 residues. The ends were cut back, 0 bases at V and 7 bases at J, with 9 bases in the middle. Here the CDR3 DNA reads TGCAGTGCTAGAGACAGGGCGGGTGGCTACACCTTC. Protein product: CSARDRAGGYTF.

This clonotype was detected many times. The chain carries TRBV7-8 and TRBJ2-1; 8 bases are shared with TRBD1. Germline assignment: CDR1 SGHVS and CDR2 FQNEAQ. The CDR3 runs 13 residues. V was pared by 3 bases and J by 9 bases, with 4 bases of the junction left unmatched. CDR3 sequence: CASSLSTGGEQFF. CDR3 bases: TGTGCCAGCAGCTTGTCCACAGGGGGTGAGCAGTTCTTC. Filled out from reference TRBV7-8 and TRBJ2-1, the complete variable domain reads GAGVSQSPRYKVAKRGQDVALRCDPISGHVSLFWYQQALGQGPEFLTYFQNEAQLDKSGLPSDRFFAERPEGSVSTLKIQRTQQEDSAVYLCASSLSTGGEQFFGPGTRLTVL.

The V gene is TRBV9, the J gene TRBJ2-5; D uncertain. V shed 0 bases and J shed 3 bases, with 9 bases lying between them. This CDR3 is built from 14 residues. The V gene's germline CDR1 is SGDLS and CDR2 YYNGEE. The CDR3 DNA follows: TGTGCCAGCAGCGTAGGCGGCGGAAAAGAGACCCAGTACTTC. Translated: CASSVGGGKETQYF. The variable domain in full, completed from reference TRBV9 and TRBJ2-5, reads DSGVTQTPKHLITATGQRVTLRCSPRSGDLSVYWYQQSLDQGLQFLIQYYNGEERAKGNILERFSAQQFPDLHSELNLSSLELGDSALYFCASSVGGGKETQYFGPGTRLLVL.

The CDR3 is CASSLFWGAEGFENQPQHF. CDR3 nucleotide sequence: TGTGCCAGCAGTTTATTCTGGGGCGCGGAGGGGTTTGAAAATCAGCCCCAGCATTTT. The rearrangement uses TRBV12-3 or TRBV12-4 and TRBJ1-5; D is possibly TRBD1 (5 bases). Trimming shortened V by 2 bases and J by 4 bases, and 24 bases separated the two germline ends. This CDR3 is 19 amino acids long.

This clonotype was seen ten or more times. The chain employs TRBV6-4 and TRBJ2-2, with 8 bases fitting TRBD1. Unmatched junction bases numbered 8, after V lost 9 bases and J lost 5 bases. The CDR3 has 14 residues. Germline V lookup: CDR1 MRHNA, CDR2 SNTAGT. The CDR3 protein is CASRSGQETGELFF. The CDR3 DNA reads as TGTGCCAGTCGCTCGGGACAGGAGACCGGGGAGCTGTTTTTT.

The chain recombines TRBV7-9 with TRBJ1-2; D gene ambiguous. Trimming pared 2 bases from V and 6 bases from J, leaving 10 bases between. Looked up from germline, CDR1 is SEHNR and CDR2 is FQNEAQ (reference sequence). The CDR3 covers 13 residues. CDR3 sequence reads: CASSLTVGDGYTF. As DNA, the CDR3 is TGTGCCAGCAGCTTAACGGTTGGCGATGGCTACACCTTC.

J is TRBJ2-5 and V is TRBV30, with TRBD2 matching 11 bases. Losses at the gene ends were 5 bases for V and 4 bases for J; bases not matched to a gene: 0. This CDR3 is built from 12 residues. Germline-derived CDR1 and CDR2 are GTSNPN and SVGIG (reference sequence). In DNA form, the CDR3 reads TGTGCCTGGGGGACTAGCGGAGAGACCCAGTACTTC. It is translated as CAWGTSGETQYF. The complete variable domain, with remaining parts taken from reference TRBV30 and TRBJ2-5, reads SQTIHQWPATLVQPVGSPLSLECTVEGTSNPNLYWYRQAAGRGLQLLFYSVGIGQISSEVPQNLSASRPQDRQFILSSKKLLLSDSGFYLCAWGTSGETQYFGPGTRLLVL.

As to this clonotype: At one of its ends the junction is not consistent with the germline gene, which may arise from a read error. V and J are TRBV2 and TRBJ2-5; TRBD2 is a possible D gene (5 bases). CDR1 is SNHLY and CDR2 is FYNNEI in the germline V gene. This CDR3 contains 13 residues. The CDR3 region has the DNA TGTGCCAGCAGGTGGACCGAGGGAGAGGCCCAGTACTTC. Its translation: CASRWTEGEAQYF.

This clonotype was seen only a few times. V is TRBV15 and J is TRBJ2-7; D perhaps matches TRBD2 (7 bases). There are 15 residues in the CDR3. The germline V and J ends were trimmed by 7 bases and 5 bases, with 21 bases remaining between them. Germline V gene sequence: CDR1 LNHNV, CDR2 YYDKDF (reference sequence). CDR3 residues: CATKEGGVNRNEQYF. As DNA, the CDR3 is TGTGCCACCAAAGAGGGGGGGGTTAATCGGAACGAGCAGTACTTC.

This clonotype was picked up many times. The V and J genes are TRBV7-3 and TRBJ2-1, with 9 bases lining up with TRBD2. The CDR3 totals 15 residues. Germline CDR1 reads SGHTA; CDR2 reads FQGTGA. The V gene end was trimmed by 5 bases and the J gene end by 2 bases; junction bases not matched to a gene: 4. The CDR3 region is CASSVTSGPYNEQFF. DNA of the CDR3: TGTGCCAGCAGCGTTACTAGCGGGCCCTACAATGAGCAGTTCTTC.

This clonotype has more than one count but fewer than ten. CDR3 in amino acids: CASSPRASGRPQHF. As DNA, the CDR3 is TGTGCCAGCAGCCCTCGAGCGAGCGGGAGGCCCCAGCATTTT. The genes are TRBV7-6 and TRBJ1-5; the D is unclear. Germline CDR1 reads SGHVS; CDR2 reads FNYEAQ. V lost 5 bases and J 9 bases, leaving 17 bases between the germline ends. There are 14 residues in the CDR3.

The sample holds many counts of this clonotype. The chain employs TRBV6-5 and TRBJ1-2, with TRBD1 identical over 7 bases. Germline V gene lookup returns CDR1 MNHEY and CDR2 SVGAGI. The CDR3 runs to 15 residues. V shed 5 bases and J 5 bases; nucleotides not matched to a gene: 11. CDR3 protein: CASSSPGQRRYGYTF. CDR3 nucleotide sequence: TGTGCCAGCAGTAGCCCGGGACAGCGGCGTTATGGCTACACCTTC.